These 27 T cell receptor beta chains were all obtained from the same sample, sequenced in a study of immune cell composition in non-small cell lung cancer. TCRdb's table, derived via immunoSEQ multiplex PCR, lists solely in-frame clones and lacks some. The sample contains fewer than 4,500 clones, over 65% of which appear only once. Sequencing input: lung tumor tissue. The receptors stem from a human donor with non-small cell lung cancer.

Here the CDR3 DNA reads TGCGCCAGCAGCCGCACCGGGACAGCAGACACCGGGGAGCTGTTTTTT. It translates to CASSRTGTADTGELFF. V and J are TRBV5-1 and TRBJ2-2; 7 bases line up with TRBD1. CDR1 and CDR2 (germline): SGHRS, YFSETQ. Trimming at V came to 4 bases and at J to 3 bases, leaving 9 bases not matched to a gene. The CDR3 loop spans 16 amino acids.

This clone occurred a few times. CDR3 amino acids: CASRTLAQETQYF. CDR3 sequence (DNA): TGTGCCAGCAGAACCCTAGCCCAAGAGACCCAGTACTTC. J is TRBJ2-5 and V is TRBV6-5, with D perhaps TRBD2 (5 bases). Trimming took 6 bases from V and 1 from J, leaving 9 bases between them. Per the germline V gene, CDR1 is MNHEY and CDR2 is SVGAGI. The CDR3 consists of 13 residues.

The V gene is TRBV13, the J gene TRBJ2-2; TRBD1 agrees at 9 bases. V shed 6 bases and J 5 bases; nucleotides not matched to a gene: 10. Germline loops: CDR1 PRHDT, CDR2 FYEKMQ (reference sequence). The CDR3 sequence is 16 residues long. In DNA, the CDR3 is TGTGCCAGCAGACCTCGCGGGACAGGGAGGACCGGGGAGCTGTTTTTT. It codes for CASRPRGTGRTGELFF.

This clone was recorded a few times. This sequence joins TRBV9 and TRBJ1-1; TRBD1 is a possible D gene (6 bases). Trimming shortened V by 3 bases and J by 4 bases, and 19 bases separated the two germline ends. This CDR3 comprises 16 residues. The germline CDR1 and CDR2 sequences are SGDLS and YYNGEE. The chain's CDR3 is CASSATPRQVATEAFF. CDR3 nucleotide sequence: TGTGCCAGCAGCGCAACCCCCCGACAGGTCGCCACTGAAGCTTTCTTT.

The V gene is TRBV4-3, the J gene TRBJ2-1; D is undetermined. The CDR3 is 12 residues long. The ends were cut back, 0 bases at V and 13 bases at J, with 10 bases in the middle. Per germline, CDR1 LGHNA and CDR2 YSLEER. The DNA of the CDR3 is TGCGCCAGCAGCCAAGATGGCGGCAGACAGTTCTTC. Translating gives CASSQDGGRQFF.

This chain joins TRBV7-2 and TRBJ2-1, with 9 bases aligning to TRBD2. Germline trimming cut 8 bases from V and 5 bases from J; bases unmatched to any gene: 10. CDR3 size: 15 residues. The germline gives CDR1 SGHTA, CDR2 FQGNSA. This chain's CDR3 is CASSLGSSGDNEQFF. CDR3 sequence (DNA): TGTGCCAGCTCCTTGGGGTCTAGCGGGGACAATGAGCAGTTCTTC.

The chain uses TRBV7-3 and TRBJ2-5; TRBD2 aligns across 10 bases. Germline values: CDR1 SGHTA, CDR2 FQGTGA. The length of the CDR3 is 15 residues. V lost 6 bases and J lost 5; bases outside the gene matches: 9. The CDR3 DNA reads TGTGCCAGCAGAAAAAGCGGGGGGGCCGGGGAGACCCAGTACTTC. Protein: CASRKSGGAGETQYF.

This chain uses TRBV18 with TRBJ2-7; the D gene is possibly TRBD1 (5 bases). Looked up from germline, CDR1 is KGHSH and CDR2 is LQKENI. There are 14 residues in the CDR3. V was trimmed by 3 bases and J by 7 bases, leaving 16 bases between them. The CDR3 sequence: CASSPRAGLWEQYF. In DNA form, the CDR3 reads TGTGCCAGCTCACCTCGCGCAGGGCTATGGGAGCAGTACTTC.

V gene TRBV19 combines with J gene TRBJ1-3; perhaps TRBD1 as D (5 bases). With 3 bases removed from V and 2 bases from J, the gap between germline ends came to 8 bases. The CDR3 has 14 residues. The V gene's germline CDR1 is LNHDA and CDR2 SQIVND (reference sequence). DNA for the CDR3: TGTGCCAGTAGTATCTCAGGGACTGGAAACACCATATATTTT. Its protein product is CASSISGTGNTIYF. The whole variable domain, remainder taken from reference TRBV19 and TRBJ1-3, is DGGITQSPKYLFRKEGQNVTLSCEQNLNHDAMYWYRQDPGQGLRLIYYSQIVNDFQKGDIAEGYSVSREKKESFPLTVTSAQKNPTAFYLCASSISGTGNTIYFGEGSWLTVV.

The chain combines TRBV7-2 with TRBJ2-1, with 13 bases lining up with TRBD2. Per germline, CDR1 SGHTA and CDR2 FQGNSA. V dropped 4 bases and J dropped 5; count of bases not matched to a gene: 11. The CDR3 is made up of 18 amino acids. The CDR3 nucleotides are TGTGCCAGCAGCTCACCCCTGGGACTAGCGGGGTCCCACAATGAGCAGTTCTTC. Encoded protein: CASSSPLGLAGSHNEQFF.

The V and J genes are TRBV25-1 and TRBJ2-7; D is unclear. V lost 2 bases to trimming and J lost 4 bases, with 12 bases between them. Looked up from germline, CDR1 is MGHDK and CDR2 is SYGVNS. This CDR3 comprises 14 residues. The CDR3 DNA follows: TGTGCCAGCAGTGAACGCATTGGGCCTTACGAGCAGTACTTC. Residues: CASSERIGPYEQYF.

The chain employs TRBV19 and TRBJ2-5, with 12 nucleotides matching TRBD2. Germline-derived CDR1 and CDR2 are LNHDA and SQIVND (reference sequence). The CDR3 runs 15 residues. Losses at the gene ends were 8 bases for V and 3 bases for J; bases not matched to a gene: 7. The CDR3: CASGSLAGGKETQYF. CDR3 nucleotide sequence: TGTGCCAGTGGGTCGCTAGCGGGGGGGAAAGAGACCCAGTACTTC. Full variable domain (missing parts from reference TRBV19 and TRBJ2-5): DGGITQSPKYLFRKEGQNVTLSCEQNLNHDAMYWYRQDPGQGLRLIYYSQIVNDFQKGDIAEGYSVSREKKESFPLTVTSAQKNPTAFYLCASGSLAGGKETQYFGPGTRLLVL.

DNA of the CDR3: TGTGCCAGCTCACCATCTAGCGGGGCCCCGAACACCGGGGAGCTGTTTTTT. This codes for CASSPSSGAPNTGELFF. The gene calls are TRBV18 and TRBJ2-2, with 9 positions matching TRBD2. Germline values: CDR1 KGHSH, CDR2 LQKENI. V was clipped by 2 bases and J by 0 bases; unmatched bases: 4. CDR3 length equals 17 residues.

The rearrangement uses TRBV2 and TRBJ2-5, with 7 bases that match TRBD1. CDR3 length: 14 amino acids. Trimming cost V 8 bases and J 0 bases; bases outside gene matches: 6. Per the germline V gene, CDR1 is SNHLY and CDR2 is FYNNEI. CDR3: CASARGSNQETQYF. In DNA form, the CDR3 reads TGTGCCAGCGCCAGGGGGTCAAACCAAGAGACCCAGTACTTC.

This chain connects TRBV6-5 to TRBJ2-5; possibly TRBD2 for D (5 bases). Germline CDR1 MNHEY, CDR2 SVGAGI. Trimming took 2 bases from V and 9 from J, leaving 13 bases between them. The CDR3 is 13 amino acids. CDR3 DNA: TGTGCCAGCAGTTACGACCCGCTCGGGGCCCAGTACTTC. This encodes CASSYDPLGAQYF.

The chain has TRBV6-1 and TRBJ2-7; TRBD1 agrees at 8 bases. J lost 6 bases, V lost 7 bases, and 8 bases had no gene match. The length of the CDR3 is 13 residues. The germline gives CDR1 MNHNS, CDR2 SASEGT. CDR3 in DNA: TGTGCCAGCATTCGGGACAGGAACCCCGAGCAGTACTTC. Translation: CASIRDRNPEQYF.

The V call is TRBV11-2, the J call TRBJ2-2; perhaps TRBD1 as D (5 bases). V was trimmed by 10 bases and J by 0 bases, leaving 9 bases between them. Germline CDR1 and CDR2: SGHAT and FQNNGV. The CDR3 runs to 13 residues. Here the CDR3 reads CATRQPNTGELFF. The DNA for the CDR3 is TGTGCCACACGACAGCCGAACACCGGGGAGCTGTTTTTT. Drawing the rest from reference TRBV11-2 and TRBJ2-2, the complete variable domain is EAGVAQSPRYKIIEKRQSVAFWCNPISGHATLYWYQQILGQGPKLLIQFQNNGVVDDSQLPKDRFSAERLKGVDSTLKIQPAKLEDSAVYLCATRQPNTGELFFGEGSRLTVL.

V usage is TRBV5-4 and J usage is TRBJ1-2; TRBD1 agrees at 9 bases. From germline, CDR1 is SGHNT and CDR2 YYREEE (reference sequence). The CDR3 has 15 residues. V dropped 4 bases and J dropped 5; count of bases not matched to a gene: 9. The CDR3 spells CASSHSGTGRYGYTF. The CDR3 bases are TGTGCCAGCAGCCACTCCGGGACAGGGAGATATGGCTACACCTTC.

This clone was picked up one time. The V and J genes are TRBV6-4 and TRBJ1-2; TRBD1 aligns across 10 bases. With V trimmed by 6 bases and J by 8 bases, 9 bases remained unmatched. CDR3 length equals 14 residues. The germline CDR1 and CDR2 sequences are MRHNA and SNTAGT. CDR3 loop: CASSTGQGIGGYTF. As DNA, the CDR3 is TGTGCCAGCAGCACGGGACAGGGGATCGGAGGCTACACCTTC.

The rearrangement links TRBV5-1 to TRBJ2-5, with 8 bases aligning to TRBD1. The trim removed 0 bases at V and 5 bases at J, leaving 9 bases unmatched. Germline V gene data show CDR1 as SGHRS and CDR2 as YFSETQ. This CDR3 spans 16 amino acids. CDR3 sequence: CASSLGAGGAGETQYF. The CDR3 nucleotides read TGCGCCAGCAGCTTGGGTGCAGGGGGCGCGGGGGAGACCCAGTACTTC.

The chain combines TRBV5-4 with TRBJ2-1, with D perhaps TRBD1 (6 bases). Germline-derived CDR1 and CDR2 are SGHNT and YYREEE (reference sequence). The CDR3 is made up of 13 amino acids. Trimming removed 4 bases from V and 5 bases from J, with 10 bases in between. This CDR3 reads CASSLDRNNEQFF. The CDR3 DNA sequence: TGTGCCAGCAGCCTGGACAGAAACAATGAGCAGTTCTTC.

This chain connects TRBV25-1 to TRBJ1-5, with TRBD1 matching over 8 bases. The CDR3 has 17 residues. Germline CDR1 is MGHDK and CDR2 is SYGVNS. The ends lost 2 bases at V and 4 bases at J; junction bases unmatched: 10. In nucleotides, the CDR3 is TGTGCCAGCAGTGAAGGGGGAGCAGGGGGCTGGAATCAGCCCCAGCATTTT. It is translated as CASSEGGAGGWNQPQHF. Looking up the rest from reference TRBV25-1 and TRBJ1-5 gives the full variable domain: EADIYQTPRYLVIGTGKKITLECSQTMGHDKMYWYQQDPGMELHLIHYSYGVNSTEKGDLSSESTVSRIRTEHFPLTLESARPSHTSQYLCASSEGGAGGWNQPQHFGDGTRLSIL.

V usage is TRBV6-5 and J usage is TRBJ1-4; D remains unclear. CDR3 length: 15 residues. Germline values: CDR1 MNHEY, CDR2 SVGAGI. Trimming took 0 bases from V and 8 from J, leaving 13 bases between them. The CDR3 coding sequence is TGTGCCAGCAGTTACTCGACGGTGGAGAGCGAAAAACTGTTTTTT. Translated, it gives CASSYSTVESEKLFF.

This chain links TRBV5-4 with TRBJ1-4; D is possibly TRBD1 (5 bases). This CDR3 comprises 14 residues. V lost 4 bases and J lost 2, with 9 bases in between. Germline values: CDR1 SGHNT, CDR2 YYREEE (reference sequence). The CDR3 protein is CASSDRETNEKLFF. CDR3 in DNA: TGTGCCAGCAGCGACAGAGAGACTAATGAAAAACTGTTTTTT. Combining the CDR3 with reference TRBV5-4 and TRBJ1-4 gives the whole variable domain ETGVTQSPTHLIKTRGQQVTLRCSSQSGHNTVSWYQQALGQGPQFIFQYYREEENGRGNFPPRFSGLQFPNYSSELNVNALELDDSALYLCASSDRETNEKLFFGSGTQLSVL.

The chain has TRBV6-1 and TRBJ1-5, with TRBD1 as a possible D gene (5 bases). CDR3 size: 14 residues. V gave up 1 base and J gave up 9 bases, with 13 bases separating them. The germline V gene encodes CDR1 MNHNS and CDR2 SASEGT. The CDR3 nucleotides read TGTGCCAGCAGTGAAGTAAGGGACTCTCGGCCCCAGCATTTT. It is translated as CASSEVRDSRPQHF.

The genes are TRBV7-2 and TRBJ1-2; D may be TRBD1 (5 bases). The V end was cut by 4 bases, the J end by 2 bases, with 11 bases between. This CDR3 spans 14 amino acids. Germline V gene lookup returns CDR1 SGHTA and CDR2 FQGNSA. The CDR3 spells CASSSSAGNYGYTF. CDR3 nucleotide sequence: TGTGCCAGCAGCTCTTCGGCAGGGAACTATGGCTACACCTTC.

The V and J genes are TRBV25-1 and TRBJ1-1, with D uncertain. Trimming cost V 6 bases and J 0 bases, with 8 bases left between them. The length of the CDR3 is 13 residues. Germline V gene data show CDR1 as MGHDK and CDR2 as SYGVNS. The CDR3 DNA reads TGTGCCAGCAGCTCAACACTGAACACTGAAGCTTTCTTT. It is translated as CASSSTLNTEAFF.